These 9 T cell receptor beta chains were sequenced from one sample in a study of molecular identifiers for immune sequencing clone quantification. Via MiXCR, TCRdb re-called the PCR reads, giving one row per CDR3 protein. The data show approximately 550,000 distinct CDR3 sequences, with 20% to 25% seen just once and about 0.8% held by the top ten. Sequencing was done on a sample of naive CD8+ T cells from blood, with Jurkat cell RNA spiked in. The sample's subset: FACS-sorted CD8+CD4-CCR7+CD45RA+ naive T cells. These TCRs come from a human donor in good health. Some libraries in this study had Jurkat cell RNA spiked in.

This rearrangement joins TRBV6-2 or TRBV6-3 to TRBJ2-2; D gene uncertain. V was trimmed by 2 bases and J by 8 bases, leaving 18 bases between them. Germline CDR1 reads MNHEY; CDR2 reads SVGEGT. The CDR3 is 16 amino acids. As DNA, the CDR3 is TGTGCCAGCAGTTACGGGAACAGAGCTCCAGTGGGGGAGCTGTTTTTT. Its protein product is CASSYGNRAPVGELFF.

J is TRBJ2-7 and V is TRBV20-1, with 9 bases matching TRBD1. V lost 5 bases, J lost 4 bases, and 9 bases stayed unmatched. The CDR3 consists of 14 residues. Germline-derived CDR1 and CDR2 are DFQATT and SNEGSKA (reference sequence). The CDR3: CSAESGTGQYEQYF. The CDR3 nucleotides read TGCAGTGCTGAAAGCGGGACAGGGCAGTACGAGCAGTACTTC.

There are a few counts of this clonotype. The genes are TRBV12-3 or TRBV12-4 and TRBJ2-1; 9 bases match TRBD2. V lost 2 bases and J lost 6; bases outside the gene matches: 11. The CDR3 runs 17 residues. DNA of the CDR3: TGTGCCAGCAGTTTAATGCGGGGGGGGCCTAGGTCCAATGAGCAGTTCTTC. Translation gives CASSLMRGGPRSNEQFF.

The sample holds many counts of this clonotype. V gene TRBV21-1 combines with J gene TRBJ1-2; the DNA was not compared with TRBD1, the D call given in the table. TRBV21-1 is classified as a pseudogene. The CDR3 has 12 amino acids. The CDR3 sequence: CASSRDRCGYTF. In DNA, the CDR3 is TGTGCCAGCAGCAGGGACAGGTGTGGCTACACCTTC.

This clonotype was seen at least ten times. The V and J genes are TRBV4-1 and TRBJ1-3, with D maybe TRBD1 (5 bases). This CDR3 has 15 residues. Germline V lookup: CDR1 MGHRA, CDR2 YSYEKL. V gave up 5 bases and J gave up 0 bases, with 11 bases separating them. The CDR3 loop reads CASSYRGSSGNTIYF. The CDR3 DNA reads TGCGCCAGCAGCTACCGGGGGAGCTCTGGAAACACCATATATTTT.

This clonotype showed up many times. CDR3 DNA: TGTGCCAGCAGCCAAGGACAGTGGAATCAGCCCCAGCATTTT. Translating gives CASSQGQWNQPQHF. The gene calls are TRBV3-1 and TRBJ1-5, with a tentative D call TRBD1 (5 bases). The CDR3 has 14 residues. V was shortened by 1 base and J by 4 bases, with 8 bases between the two germline ends. Looked up from germline, CDR1 is LGHDT and CDR2 is YNNKEL (reference sequence).

A remark on this clonotype: The CDR3 end shows no conserved phenylalanine or tryptophan, and so a read error is likely. The chain has TRBV6-6 and TRBJ1-2; D is possibly TRBD1 (6 bases). The CDR3 is 14 amino acids. CDR1 and CDR2 from the germline V gene are MNHNY and SVGAGI (reference sequence). V was shortened by 5 bases and J by 4 bases, with 14 bases between the two germline ends. This CDR3 reads CASSIGQRFYGYTL. CDR3 DNA: TGTGCCAGCAGTATCGGACAGCGGTTCTATGGCTACACCCTC.

This clonotype was observed at least ten times. The chain joins TRBV27 to TRBJ1-5; D gene unclear. The germline CDR1 and CDR2 sequences are MNHEY and SMNVEV (reference sequence). The CDR3 runs 14 residues. Trimming pared 0 bases from V and 5 bases from J, leaving 8 bases between. CDR3 loop: CASSLSGWDQPQHF. For the CDR3, the DNA is TGTGCCAGCAGTTTATCAGGGTGGGATCAGCCCCAGCATTTT.

The chain has TRBV20-1 and TRBJ2-3; D is perhaps TRBD2 (6 bases). This CDR3 has 15 residues. Between the trimmed V and J ends, which lost 0 bases and 3 bases, there was a span of 13 bases. From germline, CDR1 is DFQATT and CDR2 SNEGSKA (reference sequence). The CDR3 spells CSARDPGESTDTQYF. CDR3 DNA sequence: TGCAGTGCTAGAGATCCGGGAGAGAGTACAGATACGCAGTATTTT.